This T cell receptor (beta chain) was sequenced in a study of blood T cell repertoires in COVID-19. About the research overall: Whether acute or convalescent, the COVID-19 samples came from the United States, Italy and Spain. T cells, B-cell-depleted T cells, or PBMCs provided the cDNA or gDNA that served as material.

Libraries were prepared by immunoSEQ multiplex PCR; TCRdb keeps only in-frame clonotypes and omits some of them. Of 85,000 to 130,000 clones in the sample, roughly 90% were seen once. Material for sequencing was peripheral blood. This clonotype was sampled from a man in his 70s with acute or convalescent COVID-19.

This CDR3 reads CALLSSGNGANVLTF. The DNA of the CDR3 is TGCGCCCTTTTGTCGAGCGGGAATGGGGCCAACGTCCTGACTTTC. This chain links TRBV10-1 with TRBJ2-6, with 7 bases identical to TRBD2. CDR1 is WNHNN, CDR2 SYGVQD, per germline (reference sequence). The V gene end was trimmed by 11 bases and the J gene end by 3 bases; junction bases not matched to a gene: 10. This CDR3 has 15 amino acids.